The 12 T cell receptor beta chains presented below share a single source sample, sequenced in a study of blood T cell repertoires in COVID-19. The protocol was immunoSEQ multiplex PCR, while the TCRdb copy is restricted to in-frame clones and leaves out a portion. The sample gives tens of thousands of clones, more than 85% of which show up once; more than 1.5% is in the top ten. Input material: peripheral blood. The receptors come from a man aged 55 to 70 with acute or convalescent COVID-19.

This chain uses TRBV11-3 with TRBJ1-1; the match to TRBD1 covers 10 bases. From germline, CDR1 is SGHNT and CDR2 YENEEA. The CDR3 has 17 residues. The junction had 12 bases not matched to a gene; V was cut back by 5 bases and J by 3 bases. CDR3 loop: CASSPYLTGGWDTEAFF. CDR3 nucleotides: TGTGCCAGCAGCCCATACCTGACAGGGGGCTGGGACACTGAAGCTTTCTTT. The full variable domain, completed using reference TRBV11-3 and TRBJ1-1, is EAGVVQSPRYKIIEKKQPVAFWCNPISGHNTLYWYLQNLGQGPELLIRYENEEAVDDSQLPKDRFSAERLKGVDSTLKIQPAELGDSAVYLCASSPYLTGGWDTEAFFGQGTRLTVV.

V usage is TRBV4-2 and J usage is TRBJ2-7, with 7 bases lining up with TRBD2. CDR3 length: 16 residues. CDR1 is LGHNA and CDR2 is YNFKEQ in the germline V gene. The V and J ends lost 3 bases and 3 bases, in that order; junction bases with no gene match: 11. The CDR3 nucleotides read TGTGCCAGCAGCCATAACCCCGGCGGGGGTTTCTACGAGCAGTACTTC. Translation: CASSHNPGGGFYEQYF.

In this sample, this clone turned up once. The V call is TRBV10-3, the J call TRBJ2-5; 8 bases agree with TRBD1. CDR3 length: 14 residues. Germline CDR1 is ENHRY and CDR2 is SYGVKD. The V gene end was trimmed by 6 bases and the J gene end by 2 bases; junction bases not matched to a gene: 5. CDR3 nucleotide sequence: TGTGCCATCAGCGAGACAGGGGTACAAGAGACCCAGTACTTC. This gives the protein CAISETGVQETQYF.

This clone came up a few times. The chain employs TRBV30 and TRBJ2-5, with D unresolved. Trimming removed 2 bases at V and 5 bases at J, with 6 bases between. The CDR3 extends over 11 amino acids. CDR1 and CDR2 (germline): GTSNPN, SVGIG (reference sequence). CDR3 sequence reads: CAWSWPETQYF. The DNA for the CDR3 is TGTGCCTGGAGTTGGCCGGAGACCCAGTACTTC.

The V call is TRBV27, the J call TRBJ1-4; 9 positions match TRBD1. The germline gives CDR1 MNHEY, CDR2 SMNVEV (reference sequence). Germline trimming cut 1 base from V and 6 bases from J; bases unmatched to any gene: 6. This CDR3 is 16 amino acids long. Written as DNA, the CDR3 is TGTGCCAGCAGTTTATATGGGGGGACAGGGTATGAAAAACTGTTTTTT. It translates to CASSLYGGTGYEKLFF.

The chain joins TRBV7-2 to TRBJ2-5; 11 bases agree with TRBD1. The germline gives CDR1 SGHTA, CDR2 FQGNSA. CDR3 length equals 15 residues. The V and J ends lost 2 bases and 5 bases, in that order; junction bases with no gene match: 4. The CDR3 protein is CASSLTRDRGETQYF. The CDR3 region has the DNA TGTGCCAGCAGCTTAACCCGGGACAGGGGGGAGACCCAGTACTTC.

V gene TRBV25-1 combines with J gene TRBJ2-3; D not resolved. Trimming took off 1 base at V and 2 bases at J, with 10 bases between the two ends. CDR1 and CDR2 (germline): MGHDK, SYGVNS. The CDR3 totals 15 residues. The CDR3 sequence: CASSESGRHTDTQYF. In DNA, the CDR3 is TGTGCCAGCAGTGAATCGGGTCGCCACACAGATACGCAGTATTTT.

This rearrangement joins TRBV5-1 to TRBJ2-1; D remains unclear. V dropped 0 bases and J dropped 0 bases, with 16 bases sitting between them. Germline assignment: CDR1 SGHRS and CDR2 YFSETQ. The CDR3 is made up of 18 amino acids. The CDR3 nucleotides are TGCGCCAGCAGCTTGGAGGTCTTACAGACGAGCTCCTACAATGAGCAGTTCTTC. This encodes CASSLEVLQTSSYNEQFF.

This rearrangement joins TRBV28 to TRBJ1-2; D is unresolved. CDR1 and CDR2 from the germline V gene are MDHEN and SYDVKM. Trimming removed 3 bases from V and 4 bases from J, with 9 bases in between. The CDR3 covers 13 residues. In nucleotides, the CDR3 is TGTGCCAGCAGTTTCCCAGGAGGCTATGGCTACACCTTC. Protein product: CASSFPGGYGYTF.

A single count supports this clone. The chain has TRBV21-1 and TRBJ1-1. TRBV21-1 is recorded as a pseudogene. CDR3 size: 16 residues. CDR3 region: CASSKVGGGENTEAFF. Written as DNA, the CDR3 is TGTGCCAGCAGCAAAGTGGGAGGGGGTGAGAACACTGAAGCTTTCTTT.

V usage is TRBV2 and J usage is TRBJ1-1, with D perhaps matching TRBD1 (5 bases). Germline V gives CDR1 SNHLY, CDR2 FYNNEI. V shed 3 bases and J shed 4 bases, with 15 bases lying between them. The CDR3 loop spans 15 amino acids. This CDR3 is CASSDIPQGGTEAFF. The CDR3 DNA is TGTGCCAGCAGTGATATACCTCAGGGAGGCACTGAAGCTTTCTTT.

The chain employs TRBV11-3 and TRBJ2-2; 7 bases agree with TRBD2. Germline CDR1 reads SGHNT; CDR2 reads YENEEA. J lost 5 bases, V lost 5 bases, and 2 bases had no gene match. CDR3 length: 13 residues. This CDR3 is CASSTRGTGELFF. CDR3 DNA: TGTGCCAGCAGCACGCGGGGGACCGGGGAGCTGTTTTTT.